This is a list of T cell receptor beta chains from one sample in a study of blood T cell repertoires in COVID-19. The assay was immunoSEQ multiplex PCR, and TCRdb's table has in-frame clones only and misses some. The sample yields more than 110,000 clones, roughly 85% seen once. The sequencing sample was made of peripheral blood. Receptor source: a man in his sixties with acute or convalescent COVID-19. Each CDR3 is given with its conserved first and last residue. Fields, in order: CDR3 length, J gene, V gene, CDR3 protein.

cdr3_length: 17; j_call: TRBJ1-5; v_call: TRBV2; cdr3_aa: CASSSVPGQGSNQPQHF
cdr3_length: 14; j_call: TRBJ2-5; v_call: TRBV15; cdr3_aa: CATSPGQGRETQYF
cdr3_length: 13; j_call: TRBJ2-7; v_call: TRBV12-3/TRBV12-4; cdr3_aa: CASRKRGWREQYF
cdr3_length: 13; j_call: TRBJ1-2; v_call: TRBV6-5; cdr3_aa: CASIILSGGGYTF
cdr3_length: 15; j_call: TRBJ2-1; v_call: TRBV10-3; cdr3_aa: CAISQDRSSYNEQFF
cdr3_length: 13; j_call: TRBJ1-5; v_call: TRBV6-5; cdr3_aa: CASRLAAEGPQHF
cdr3_length: 16; j_call: TRBJ2-1; v_call: TRBV24-1; cdr3_aa: CATSDFQGKTYNEQFF
cdr3_length: 13; j_call: TRBJ2-7; v_call: TRBV5-1; cdr3_aa: CASSPDTTYEQYF
cdr3_length: 13; j_call: TRBJ1-1; v_call: TRBV6-1; cdr3_aa: CASSEGRNTEAFF
cdr3_length: 15; j_call: TRBJ1-3; v_call: TRBV5-6; cdr3_aa: CASSLVQSSGNTIYF
cdr3_length: 13; j_call: TRBJ2-7; v_call: TRBV6-5; cdr3_aa: CASTGAGGREQYF
cdr3_length: 15; j_call: TRBJ1-4; v_call: TRBV9; cdr3_aa: CASSAVPGGNEKLFF
cdr3_length: 13; j_call: TRBJ2-7; v_call: TRBV6-2/TRBV6-3; cdr3_aa: CASSQTTSYEQYF
cdr3_length: 14; j_call: TRBJ1-6; v_call: TRBV19; cdr3_aa: CASNSGTDSSPLHF
cdr3_length: 12; j_call: TRBJ1-1; v_call: TRBV19; cdr3_aa: CASKLGGTEAFF
cdr3_length: 14; j_call: TRBJ1-1; v_call: TRBV6-6; cdr3_aa: CASSSPGMNTEAFF
cdr3_length: 13; j_call: TRBJ1-1; v_call: TRBV3-1/TRBV3-2; cdr3_aa: CASSQRQGTEAFF
cdr3_length: 17; j_call: TRBJ2-1; v_call: TRBV4-3; cdr3_aa: CASSQDALAGGPNEQFF
cdr3_length: 13; j_call: TRBJ1-2; v_call: TRBV9; cdr3_aa: CASSSDSFGGYTF
cdr3_length: 17; j_call: TRBJ2-3; v_call: TRBV7-2; cdr3_aa: CASSPRGSGSRPDTQYF
cdr3_length: 16; j_call: TRBJ1-2; v_call: TRBV11-2; cdr3_aa: CASSSWGGKRDYGYTF
cdr3_length: 12; j_call: TRBJ2-1; v_call: TRBV9; cdr3_aa: CASSVIPGEQFF
cdr3_length: 14; j_call: TRBJ2-1; v_call: TRBV5-1; cdr3_aa: CASSLEGQYNEQFF
cdr3_length: 12; j_call: TRBJ1-1; v_call: TRBV19; cdr3_aa: CASTNSVTEAFF
cdr3_length: 14; j_call: TRBJ2-1; v_call: TRBV29-1; cdr3_aa: CSVDPLSGYNEQFF
cdr3_length: 15; j_call: TRBJ1-1; v_call: TRBV3-1/TRBV3-2; cdr3_aa: CASSPGQVMNTEAFF
cdr3_length: 14; j_call: TRBJ1-5; v_call: TRBV24-1; cdr3_aa: CATGDRGYGQPQHF
cdr3_length: 15; j_call: TRBJ2-1; v_call: TRBV5-1; cdr3_aa: CASSPGGQPVDEQFF
cdr3_length: 15; j_call: TRBJ1-2; v_call: TRBV6-2/TRBV6-3; cdr3_aa: CASSYNRGHLYGYTF
cdr3_length: 14; j_call: TRBJ1-1; v_call: TRBV19; cdr3_aa: CASSLGGPFTEAFF
cdr3_length: 16; j_call: TRBJ2-7; v_call: TRBV6-5; cdr3_aa: CASSYTTPGGAYEQYF
cdr3_length: 12; j_call: TRBJ1-3; v_call: TRBV12-3/TRBV12-4; cdr3_aa: CASSPQGNTIYF
cdr3_length: 15; j_call: TRBJ2-3; v_call: TRBV5-1; cdr3_aa: CASRDGGRSTDTQYF
cdr3_length: 12; j_call: TRBJ2-1; v_call: TRBV24-1; cdr3_aa: CATIRQAHEQFF
cdr3_length: 14; j_call: TRBJ2-7; v_call: TRBV14; cdr3_aa: CASSNQLITREQYF
cdr3_length: 13; j_call: TRBJ1-2; v_call: TRBV6-5; cdr3_aa: CASSQTGAYGYTF
cdr3_length: 13; j_call: TRBJ1-1; v_call: TRBV7-3; cdr3_aa: CASSLRLEGRAFF
cdr3_length: 17; j_call: TRBJ2-3; v_call: TRBV6-2/TRBV6-3; cdr3_aa: CASSYPTSGSYTDTQYF
cdr3_length: 14; j_call: TRBJ2-7; v_call: TRBV27; cdr3_aa: CASSVGHSSYEQYF
cdr3_length: 14; j_call: TRBJ2-7; v_call: TRBV28; cdr3_aa: CASVSGTWSDEQYF
cdr3_length: 14; j_call: TRBJ1-5; v_call: TRBV19; cdr3_aa: CASSGQGLNQPQHF
cdr3_length: 13; j_call: TRBJ2-4; v_call: TRBV5-1; cdr3_aa: CASSLPTENIQYF
cdr3_length: 15; j_call: TRBJ1-1; v_call: TRBV5-1; cdr3_aa: CASSLAQGPGTEAFF
cdr3_length: 17; j_call: TRBJ2-1; v_call: TRBV5-1; cdr3_aa: CASSLRPTALEGNEQFF
cdr3_length: 16; j_call: TRBJ1-3; v_call: TRBV7-8; cdr3_aa: CASSLERLSSGNTIYF
cdr3_length: 15; j_call: TRBJ2-7; v_call: TRBV4-1; cdr3_aa: CASSQESGTPLEQYF
cdr3_length: 15; j_call: TRBJ1-1; v_call: TRBV27; cdr3_aa: CASSDRNRGDPEAFF
cdr3_length: 13; j_call: TRBJ2-1; v_call: TRBV24-1; cdr3_aa: CATRLAGGNEQFF
cdr3_length: 14; j_call: TRBJ1-3; v_call: TRBV19; cdr3_aa: CASSMGSSGNTIYF
cdr3_length: 14; j_call: TRBJ1-1; v_call: TRBV7-2; cdr3_aa: CASSSLPGYTEAFF
cdr3_length: 14; j_call: TRBJ2-2; v_call: TRBV7-6; cdr3_aa: CASSSLGDTGELFF
cdr3_length: 15; j_call: TRBJ2-1; v_call: TRBV6-5; cdr3_aa: CASTLTSGAVNEQFF
cdr3_length: 17; j_call: TRBJ1-1; v_call: TRBV7-3; cdr3_aa: CASSLTRTEGGNTEAFF
cdr3_length: 14; j_call: TRBJ1-2; v_call: TRBV7-2; cdr3_aa: CASSRDTANYGYTF